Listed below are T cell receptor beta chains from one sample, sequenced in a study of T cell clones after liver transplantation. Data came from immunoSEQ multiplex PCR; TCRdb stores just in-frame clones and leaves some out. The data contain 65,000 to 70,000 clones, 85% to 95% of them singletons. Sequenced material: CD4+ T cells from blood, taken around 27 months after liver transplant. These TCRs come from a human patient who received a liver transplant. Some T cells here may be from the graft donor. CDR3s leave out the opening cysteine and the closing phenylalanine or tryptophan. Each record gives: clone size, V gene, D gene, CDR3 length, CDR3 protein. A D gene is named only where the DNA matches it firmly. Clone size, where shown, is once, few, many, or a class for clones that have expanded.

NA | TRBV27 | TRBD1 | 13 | ASSSLIDRENEQF
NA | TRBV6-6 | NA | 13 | ASTKITGRPEKLF
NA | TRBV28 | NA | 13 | ASRQQGGSGNTIY
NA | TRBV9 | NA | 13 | ASSVATGRRETQY
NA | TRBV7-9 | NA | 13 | ASSLAGPDTGELF
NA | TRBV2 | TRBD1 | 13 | ASSEGGTGYEKLF
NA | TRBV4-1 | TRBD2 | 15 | ASSQEPGTSLYNEQF
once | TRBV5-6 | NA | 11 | ASSPTVGHGQY
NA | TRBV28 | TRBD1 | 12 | ASRLQGARDGYT
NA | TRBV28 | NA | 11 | ASMRFSDTEAF
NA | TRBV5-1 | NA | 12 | ASSLRRGDTEAF
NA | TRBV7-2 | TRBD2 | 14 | ASSLDSGRGTDTQY
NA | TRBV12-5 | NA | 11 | ASGLAQGTEAF
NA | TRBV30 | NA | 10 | AWSVISYGYT
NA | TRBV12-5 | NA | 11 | ASGSSGGDTQY
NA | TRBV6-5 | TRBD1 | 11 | ASSQTGTYEQY
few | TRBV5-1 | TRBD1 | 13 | ASRYGTGSTDTQY
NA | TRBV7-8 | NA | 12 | ASSLGQVSYEQY
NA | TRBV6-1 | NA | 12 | ASRPTGSNYGYT
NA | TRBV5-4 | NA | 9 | ASSADYGYT
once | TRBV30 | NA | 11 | AWSVSGLHGYT
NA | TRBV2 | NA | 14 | ATRARGLYISDTQY
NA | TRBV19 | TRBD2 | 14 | ASSPQLAGGYNEQF
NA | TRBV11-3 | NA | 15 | ASSSFEGGRSYNEQF
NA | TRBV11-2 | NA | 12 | ASSLGQGNEKLF
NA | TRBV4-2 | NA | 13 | ASSQDARSNYGYT
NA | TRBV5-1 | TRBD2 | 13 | ASSLAAGEPRELF